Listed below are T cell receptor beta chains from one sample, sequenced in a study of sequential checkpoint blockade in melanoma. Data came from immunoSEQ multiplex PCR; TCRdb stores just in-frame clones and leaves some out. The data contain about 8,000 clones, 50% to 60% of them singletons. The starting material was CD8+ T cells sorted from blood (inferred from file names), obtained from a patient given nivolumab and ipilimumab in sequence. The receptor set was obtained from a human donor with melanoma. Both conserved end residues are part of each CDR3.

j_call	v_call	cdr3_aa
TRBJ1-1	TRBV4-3	CASSQDPRGIRTEAFF
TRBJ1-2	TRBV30	CAWSARAAYGYTF
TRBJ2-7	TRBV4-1	CASSQEGGLTYEQYF
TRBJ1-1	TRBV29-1	CSVEDGENTEAFF
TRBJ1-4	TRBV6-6	CASFSATNEKLFF
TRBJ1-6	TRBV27	CASSPTDRGGYSPLHF
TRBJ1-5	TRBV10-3	CATREGLASNQPQHF
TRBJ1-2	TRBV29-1	CSVESRSNYGYTF
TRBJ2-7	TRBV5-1	CASSLEPDYYEQYF
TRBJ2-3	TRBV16	CASSQSLTGLTDTQYF
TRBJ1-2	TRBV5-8	CASSFEARVDYGYTF
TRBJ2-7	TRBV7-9	CASSPFGAYEQYF
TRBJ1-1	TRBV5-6	CASSQEDTEAFF
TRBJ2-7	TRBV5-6	CASSLGWGDRGHEQYF
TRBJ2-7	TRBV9	CASSSGDSYEQYF
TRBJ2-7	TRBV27	CASKLTGGVYEQYF
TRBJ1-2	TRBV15	CATGSGDSYGYTF
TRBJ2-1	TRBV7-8	CASSLAGTGAEQFF
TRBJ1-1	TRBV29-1	CSVEGLDWMNTEAFF
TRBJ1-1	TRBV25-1	CATLDSRREAFF
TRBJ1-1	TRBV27	CASSGTGWGPEAFF
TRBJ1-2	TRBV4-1	CASSQDRGPLGGYTF
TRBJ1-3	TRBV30	CAWSVLGAASGNTIYF
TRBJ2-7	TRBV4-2	CASSQDEGQIDYEQYF
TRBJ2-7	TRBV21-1	CASSKASGYQSSYEQYF
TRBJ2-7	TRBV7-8	CASSLARTGGLEQYF
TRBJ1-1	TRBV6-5	CASSPGEPSTEAFF
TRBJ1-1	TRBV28	CASSSGQGRSHTEAFF
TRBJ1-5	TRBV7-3	CASSPPRFNQPQHF
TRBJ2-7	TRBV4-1	CASSLTGSYEQYF
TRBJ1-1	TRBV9	CASSTQGGRAFF
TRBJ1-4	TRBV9	CASSVAPLMGQGQGNEKLFF
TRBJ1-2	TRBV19	CASSNRGGFLYGYTF
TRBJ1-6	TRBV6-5	CASSQSSQRDSPLHF
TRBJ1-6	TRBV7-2	CASSPTQGRASPLHF
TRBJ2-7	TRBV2	CASSEAVETYEQYF
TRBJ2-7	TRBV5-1	CASSIFRGAVYEQYF
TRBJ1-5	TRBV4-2	CASSQGRQPYNQPQHF
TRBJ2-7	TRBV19	CASSIAGTQYEQYF
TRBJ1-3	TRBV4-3	CASSQTHRGLEGNTIYF
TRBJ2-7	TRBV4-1	CASSSPGNFLEQYF
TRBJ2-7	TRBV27	CASSTGQSHEQYF
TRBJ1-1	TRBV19	CASIGRTEGNTEAFF
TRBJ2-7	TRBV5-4	CASSPGSTYEQYF
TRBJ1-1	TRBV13	CASSAGQGRTEAFF
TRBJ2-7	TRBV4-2	CASSPRRGLFHEQYF
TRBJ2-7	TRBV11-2	CASRTGISYEQYF
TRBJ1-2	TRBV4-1	CASSQAGYGYTF
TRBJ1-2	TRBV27	CASSSQVVGGYTF
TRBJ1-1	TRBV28	CASSLGLNTEAFF
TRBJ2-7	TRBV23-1	CASSHPGQGRYEQYF
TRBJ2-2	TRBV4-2	CASSHEPGGPTGELFF
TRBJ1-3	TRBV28	CASSPNRGPGGNTIYF